This TCR beta chain was recorded in a study of blood T cell repertoires in COVID-19. How the authors handled the data: Estimates of nucleated cell counts were drawn from the amplification of reference gene primers. TCRdb's table, derived via immunoSEQ multiplex PCR, lists solely in-frame clones and lacks some. That table gives V, J and clone size, and the DNA gave D and trimming. The sample yields 90,000 to 150,000 clones, 79% seen once. The V segment lost 5 bases and the J segment 2 bases; nucleotides outside the gene matches: 8. The CDR3 spans 16 residues. The germline V gene has CDR1 MNHNS and CDR2 SASEGT.

The J gene is TRBJ2-2, the V gene TRBV6-1; TRBD1 agrees at 7 bases. The receptor was derived from a woman aged 80 or over with acute or convalescent COVID-19. Sequenced material: peripheral blood. CDR3 in DNA: TGTGCCAGCAGTAAAGAGACAGGGCTTAACACCGGGGAGCTGTTTTTT. Translating gives CASSKETGLNTGELFF.